Below, 11 T cell receptor beta chains from the same sample are listed, as sequenced in a study of cytomegalovirus exposure and HLA in healthy donors. The PCR ran on 60 Vbeta and 13 Jbeta primers. Sequencing was performed with immunoSEQ multiplex PCR; in TCRdb, only in-frame clones are kept and a portion is missing. This table holds some 100,000 clones, more than 60% found once. Sequencing was carried out using PBMCs. These TCRs come from a female donor in good health and CMV-seronegative.

This chain uses TRBV2 with TRBJ2-7; the D gene is possibly TRBD1 (8 bases). The CDR3 has 13 residues. The V gene's germline CDR1 is SNHLY and CDR2 FYNNEI. Trimming removed 8 bases from V and 5 bases from J, with 16 bases in between. In nucleotides, the CDR3 is TGTGCCAGCGACAGGGGACTAAAGGACGAGCAGTACTTC. Its protein is CASDRGLKDEQYF.

The rearrangement joins TRBV7-8 to TRBJ1-6; the D gene is possibly TRBD1 (5 bases). Germline-derived CDR1 and CDR2 are SGHVS and FQNEAQ. The CDR3 consists of 20 residues. The V and J ends lost 0 bases and 0 bases respectively, with 18 bases between them. The CDR3 region is CASSLAFETVRSSYNSPLHF. CDR3 coding DNA: TGTGCCAGCAGCTTAGCGTTTGAGACAGTCCGGAGCTCCTATAATTCACCCCTCCACTTT.

This chain uses TRBV4-3 with TRBJ2-1, with TRBD2 identical over 9 bases. The CDR3 runs 16 residues. Trimming cost V 4 bases and J 8 bases; bases outside gene matches: 12. Germline lookup yields CDR1 LGHNA and CDR2 YSLEER. The CDR3 DNA follows: TGCGCCAGCAGCCGCGAACCGGGACTAGCTTCCTATGAGCAGTTCTTC. Its protein product is CASSREPGLASYEQFF.

The rearrangement joins TRBV6-1 to TRBJ1-6; 7 positions match TRBD1. Germline trimming cut 5 bases from V and 7 bases from J; bases unmatched to any gene: 8. This CDR3 comprises 15 residues. In germline, CDR1 is MNHNS, CDR2 SASEGT. This chain's CDR3 is CASSPAGGPNSPLHF. CDR3 DNA: TGTGCCAGCAGTCCGGCAGGGGGGCCAAATTCACCCCTCCACTTT.

The genes are TRBV10-3 and TRBJ1-2, with 9 bases matching TRBD1. The CDR3 is 16 residues long. Trimming took 3 bases from V and 4 from J; bases not matched to a gene: 9. In germline, CDR1 is ENHRY, CDR2 SYGVKD. The CDR3 loop is CAISDQNRGRPYGYTF. DNA of the CDR3: TGTGCCATCAGTGACCAAAACAGGGGGCGCCCCTATGGCTACACCTTC.

V gene TRBV6-5 combines with J gene TRBJ1-5; D may be TRBD1 (6 bases). This CDR3 is built from 14 residues. Germline V gene lookup returns CDR1 MNHEY and CDR2 SVGAGI. Trimming shortened V by 2 bases and J by 4 bases, and 9 bases separated the two germline ends. The CDR3 DNA reads TGTGCCAGCAGTTACGGTCAGGGGAATCAGCCCCAGCATTTT. This codes for CASSYGQGNQPQHF.

The chain combines TRBV4-1 with TRBJ1-3; the D is unclear. V was cut by 0 bases and J by 7 bases, with 25 bases left in between. The CDR3 runs to 19 residues. The germline CDR1 and CDR2 sequences are MGHRA and YSYEKL. For the CDR3, the DNA is TGCGCCAGCAGCCAAGACCCTGGGCTGATCTACCCTCAGATCAACACCATATATTTT. It codes for CASSQDPGLIYPQINTIYF.

The chain combines TRBV30 with TRBJ1-6; D unresolved. Germline CDR1 and CDR2: GTSNPN and SVGIG (reference sequence). The CDR3 covers 15 residues. With 3 bases removed from V and 4 bases from J, the gap between germline ends came to 13 bases. The CDR3 spells CAWSYSRRYNSPLHF. The CDR3 DNA follows: TGTGCCTGGAGCTATTCGCGGAGGTATAATTCACCCCTCCACTTT. Combining the CDR3 with reference TRBV30 and TRBJ1-6 gives the whole variable domain SQTIHQWPATLVQPVGSPLSLECTVEGTSNPNLYWYRQAAGRGLQLLFYSVGIGQISSEVPQNLSASRPQDRQFILSSKKLLLSDSGFYLCAWSYSRRYNSPLHFGNGTRLTVT.

The V call is TRBV10-3, the J call TRBJ2-5; D is unclear. Germline CDR1 ENHRY, CDR2 SYGVKD. The CDR3 runs to 10 residues. Deletions cut 6 bases from V and 4 bases from J, with 3 bases between. CDR3 sequence reads: CAIRAETQYF. The DNA of the CDR3 is TGTGCCATCAGGGCAGAGACCCAGTACTTC.

This chain uses TRBV6-5 with TRBJ2-2; no clear D. V lost 6 bases and J 6 bases, leaving 8 bases between the germline ends. CDR1 MNHEY and CDR2 SVGAGI come from the germline V gene. This CDR3 comprises 12 residues. The CDR3 sequence: CASSTPAGELFF. DNA of the CDR3: TGTGCCAGCAGCACCCCGGCCGGGGAGCTGTTTTTT.

This chain uses TRBV6-5 with TRBJ1-1, with a tentative D call TRBD1 (5 bases). V was trimmed by 7 bases and J by 8 bases, leaving 23 bases between them. CDR1 is MNHEY and CDR2 is SVGAGI in the germline V gene. The CDR3 sequence is 15 residues long. The CDR3, as DNA: TGTGCCAGCAACCAAGTTGCGGGGCCAGAGGGGGAAGCTTTCTTT. The encoded protein is CASNQVAGPEGEAFF.